This TCR beta chain was sequenced in a study of Graves' ophthalmopathy and Graves' hyperthyroidism. Findings and limits, study-wide: Blood also harbored most expanded thyroid clonotypes above 0.001 frequency.

Deletions cut 7 bases from V and 4 bases from J, with 13 bases between. The length of the CDR3 is 13 residues. CDR1 MNHNS and CDR2 SASEGT come from the germline V gene. As the template, RNA transcripts were used to amplify TCR beta CDR3 regions. The library came from an HTBI-primed first-round RT-PCR and a second-round multiplex PCR. One entry per CDR3 protein results from TCRdb running MiXCR on the multiplex PCR reads. The profile covers 170,000 or so distinct CDR3 sequences, with roughly two fifths appearing a single time and less than 6% taken by the ten largest. Points on this clonotype: Its target is not known.

All donors with ophthalmopathy were recorded as having moderate-to-severe activity, CAS ≥3, NOSPECS ≥4 and a duration under 3 months. Diagnostic conclusions were grounded in clinical symptoms, serum thyroxine, TRAb, thyroid ultrasound and orbital computed tomography. It was from about 10 ml of fresh peripheral blood that the PBMCs came. The clonotype comes from a middle-aged woman with Graves' ophthalmopathy. The sample comprised peripheral blood. J is TRBJ1-2 and V is TRBV6-1; no definite D call. CDR3 amino acids: CASTVGSGYGYTF. The CDR3 DNA sequence: TGTGCCAGCACCGTGGGCAGCGGCTATGGCTACACCTTC.